This T cell receptor beta chain stems from a study of blood T cell repertoires in COVID-19. Looking at the study overall: Samples of COVID-19 (acute and convalescent) were obtained from the United States, Italy and Spain. Nucleic acid was either cDNA or gDNA, and it came from T cells, B-cell-depleted T cells, or PBMCs.

In the original workflow: Quantification of nucleated cells was approximated via reference gene primer amplification. Generated by immunoSEQ multiplex PCR, the TCRdb table keeps only in-frame clones and is missing some. V and J calls and clone size follow that table, whereas D and trimming were derived from the DNA. The table includes tens of thousands of clones, around 80% detected once. This receptor was identified in a human donor in a cohort sampled during active COVID-19. Sequenced material: peripheral blood.

CDR3 sequence: CASSFVRAPLHF. As DNA, the CDR3 is TGTGCCAGCAGCTTCGTTCGGGCACCCCTCCACTTT. The genes are TRBV12-3 or TRBV12-4 and TRBJ1-6; D uncertain. CDR3 length equals 12 residues. With 6 bases removed from V and 11 bases from J, the gap between germline ends came to 11 bases.